This T cell receptor beta chain is drawn from a study of identical twins. Carrying unique molecular identifiers, the cDNA also gained a universal primer site through template switching. MiXCR, applied by TCRdb to the 5' RACE reads, yields one record per CDR3 protein. Counted here are about 200,000 distinct CDR3 sequences, around 6.8% occurring once; the ten biggest clones make up just under 2%. Trimming removed 4 bases at V and 5 bases at J, with 17 bases between. The CDR3 loop spans 14 amino acids. Per germline, CDR1 SQVTM and CDR2 ANQGSEA. Everyone who donated was a healthy Caucasian. This clonotype occurred many times. What it recognizes is unknown. Regarding the study as a whole: Models predicted less out-of-frame TCR alpha sharing in monozygotic twins than was found.

The same sample was also used in a study of yellow fever vaccine responses in identical twins. This second study notes: Twins' vaccine T cell responses were reported to seem partly convergent and partly personalized.

Specimen: memory (CD45RO+) T cells sorted from blood. This TCR derives from a woman aged 18-35 years in good health. The chain employs TRBV29-1 and TRBJ2-5; perhaps D is TRBD1 or TRBD2 (5 bases each). The CDR3 DNA reads as TGCAGCGTTGCGGGGCCTGAGTTTGTGGAGACCCAGTACTTC. It translates to CSVAGPEFVETQYF.